This T cell receptor beta chain is from a study of T cells in Graves' hyperthyroidism and ophthalmopathy. The investigators amplified TCR beta CDR3 regions from RNA transcripts. TCR CDR3 regions were first amplified by RT-PCR with HTBI primers. Each CDR3 protein gets one entry after TCRdb re-called the multiplex PCR reads with MiXCR. The repertoire holds hundreds of thousands of distinct CDR3 sequences, over 15% seen once, with around 18% in the top ten. In this sample, this clonotype turned up a few times. V shed 0 bases and J shed 9 bases, with 9 bases lying between them. CDR1 is SGHTA and CDR2 is FQGNSA in the germline V gene. There are 13 residues in the CDR3.

This receptor was obtained from a woman between 18 and 29 years old with Graves' hyperthyroidism. The sample comprised blood. J is TRBJ2-4 and V is TRBV7-2, with D possibly TRBD1 on 6 matching bases. In nucleotides, the CDR3 is TGTGCCAGCAGCTTAGCGGGGGCAGTCATTCAGTACTTC. Its translation: CASSLAGAVIQYF. The full variable domain, its missing parts supplied by reference TRBV7-2 and TRBJ2-4, is GAGVSQSPSNKVTEKGKDVELRCDPISGHTALYWYRQSLGQGLEFLIYFQGNSAPDKSGLPSDRFSAERTGGSVSTLTIQRTQQEDSAVYLCASSLAGAVIQYFGAGTRLSVL.